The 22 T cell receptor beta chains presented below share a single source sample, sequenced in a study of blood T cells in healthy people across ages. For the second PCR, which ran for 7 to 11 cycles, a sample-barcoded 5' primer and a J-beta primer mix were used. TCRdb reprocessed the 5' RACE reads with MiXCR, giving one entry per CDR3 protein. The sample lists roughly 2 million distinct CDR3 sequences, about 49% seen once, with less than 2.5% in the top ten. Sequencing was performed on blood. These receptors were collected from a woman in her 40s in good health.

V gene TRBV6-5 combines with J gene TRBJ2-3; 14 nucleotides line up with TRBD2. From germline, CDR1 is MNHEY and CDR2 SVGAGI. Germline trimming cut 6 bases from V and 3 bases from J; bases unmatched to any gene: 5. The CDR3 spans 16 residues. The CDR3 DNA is TGTGCCAGCAGGATCGGGACTAGCGGGGGAACAGATACGCAGTATTTT. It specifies CASRIGTSGGTDTQYF.

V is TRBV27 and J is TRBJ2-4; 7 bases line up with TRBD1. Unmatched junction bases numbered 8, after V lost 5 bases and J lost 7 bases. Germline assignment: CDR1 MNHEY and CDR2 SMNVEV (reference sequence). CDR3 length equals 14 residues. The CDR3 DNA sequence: TGTGCCAGCAGTACACAGGGGAATGGGAACATTCAGTACTTC. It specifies CASSTQGNGNIQYF.

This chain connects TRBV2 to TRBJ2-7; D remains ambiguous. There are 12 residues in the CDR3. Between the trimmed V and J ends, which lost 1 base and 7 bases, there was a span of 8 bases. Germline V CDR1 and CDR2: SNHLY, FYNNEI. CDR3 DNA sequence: TGTGCCAGCAGTGAAGGGTGGGAAGAGCAGTACTTC. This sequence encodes CASSEGWEEQYF.

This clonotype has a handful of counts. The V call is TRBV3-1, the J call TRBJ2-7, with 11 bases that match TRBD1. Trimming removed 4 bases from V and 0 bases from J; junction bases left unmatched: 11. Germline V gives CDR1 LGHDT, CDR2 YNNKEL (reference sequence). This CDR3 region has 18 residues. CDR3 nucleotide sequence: TGTGCCAGCAGCCCAGGACAGGGGGCGAGGGCAAGCTCCTACGAGCAGTACTTC. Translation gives CASSPGQGARASSYEQYF.

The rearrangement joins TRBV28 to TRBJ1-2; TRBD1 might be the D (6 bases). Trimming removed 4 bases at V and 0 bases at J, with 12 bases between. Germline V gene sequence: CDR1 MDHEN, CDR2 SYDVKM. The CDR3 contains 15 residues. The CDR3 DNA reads TGTGCCAGCAGTTCCGACAGGCCCACTAACTATGGCTACACCTTC. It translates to CASSSDRPTNYGYTF.

Here the CDR3 reads CASDRGGSATNEKLFF. In DNA, the CDR3 is TGTGCCAGCGACAGGGGAGGATCTGCAACTAATGAAAAACTGTTTTTT. The V gene is TRBV2, the J gene TRBJ1-4, with 8 bases that match TRBD1. This CDR3 contains 16 residues. Germline trimming cut 8 bases from V and 0 bases from J; bases unmatched to any gene: 8. Germline V lookup: CDR1 SNHLY, CDR2 FYNNEI.

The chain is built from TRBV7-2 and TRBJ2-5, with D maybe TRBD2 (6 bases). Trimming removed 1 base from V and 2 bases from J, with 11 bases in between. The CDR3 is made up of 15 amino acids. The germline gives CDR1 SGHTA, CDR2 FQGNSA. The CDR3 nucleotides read TGTGCCAGCAGCTTAGATGGAGGGGCGCAAGAGACCCAGTACTTC. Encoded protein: CASSLDGGAQETQYF.

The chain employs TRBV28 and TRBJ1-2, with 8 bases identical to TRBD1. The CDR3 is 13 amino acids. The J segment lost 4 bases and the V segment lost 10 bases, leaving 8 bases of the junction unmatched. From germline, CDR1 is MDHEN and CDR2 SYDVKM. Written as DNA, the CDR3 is TGTGCCACCACAACAGGGGGTTCCTATGGCTACACCTTC. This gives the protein CATTTGGSYGYTF.

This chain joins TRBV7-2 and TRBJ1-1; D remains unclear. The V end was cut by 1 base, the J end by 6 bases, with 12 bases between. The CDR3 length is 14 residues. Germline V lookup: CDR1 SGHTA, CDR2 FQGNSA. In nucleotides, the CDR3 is TGTGCCAGCAGCTTAGACCAGATTCCCGCTGAAGCTTTCTTT. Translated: CASSLDQIPAEAFF.

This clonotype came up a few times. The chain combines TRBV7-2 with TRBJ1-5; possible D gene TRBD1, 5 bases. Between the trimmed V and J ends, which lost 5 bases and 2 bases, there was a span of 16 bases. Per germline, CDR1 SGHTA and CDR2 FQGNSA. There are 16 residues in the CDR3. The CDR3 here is CASSPGGVRGNQPQHF. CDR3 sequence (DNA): TGTGCCAGCAGCCCAGGAGGTGTCAGGGGCAATCAGCCCCAGCATTTT.

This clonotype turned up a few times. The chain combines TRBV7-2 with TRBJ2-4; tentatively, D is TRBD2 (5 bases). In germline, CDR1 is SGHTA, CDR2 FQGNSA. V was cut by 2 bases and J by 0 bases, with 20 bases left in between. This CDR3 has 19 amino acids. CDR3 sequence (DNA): TGTGCCAGCAGCTTAACCCCCCCTAGGCGGGTTCTAGCCAAAAACATTCAGTACTTC. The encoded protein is CASSLTPPRRVLAKNIQYF.

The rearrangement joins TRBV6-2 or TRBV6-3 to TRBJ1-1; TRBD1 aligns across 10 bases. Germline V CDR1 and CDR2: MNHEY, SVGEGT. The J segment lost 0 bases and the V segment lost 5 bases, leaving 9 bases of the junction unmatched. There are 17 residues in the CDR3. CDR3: CASSLETGGAMNTEAFF. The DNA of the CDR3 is TGTGCCAGCAGTCTCGAGACAGGGGGCGCCATGAACACTGAAGCTTTCTTT.

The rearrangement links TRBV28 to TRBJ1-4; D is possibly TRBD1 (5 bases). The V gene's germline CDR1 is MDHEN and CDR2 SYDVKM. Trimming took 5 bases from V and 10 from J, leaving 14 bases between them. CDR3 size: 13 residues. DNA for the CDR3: TGTGCCAGCAGTGCAGGGATTCGGGTAAAACTGTTTTTT. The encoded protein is CASSAGIRVKLFF.

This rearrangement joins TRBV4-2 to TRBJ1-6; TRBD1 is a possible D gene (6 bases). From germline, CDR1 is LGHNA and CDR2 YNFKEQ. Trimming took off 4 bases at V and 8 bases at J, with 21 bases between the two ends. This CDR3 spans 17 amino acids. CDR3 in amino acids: CASSPSGYRDEDSPLHF. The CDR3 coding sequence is TGTGCCAGCAGCCCAAGCGGCTACAGGGATGAGGATTCACCCCTCCACTTT.

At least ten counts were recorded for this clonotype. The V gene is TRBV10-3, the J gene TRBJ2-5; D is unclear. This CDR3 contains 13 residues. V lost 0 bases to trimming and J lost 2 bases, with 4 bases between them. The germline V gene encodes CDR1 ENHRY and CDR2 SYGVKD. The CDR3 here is CAISESLQETQYF. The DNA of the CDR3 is TGTGCCATCAGTGAGTCCCTACAAGAGACCCAGTACTTC.

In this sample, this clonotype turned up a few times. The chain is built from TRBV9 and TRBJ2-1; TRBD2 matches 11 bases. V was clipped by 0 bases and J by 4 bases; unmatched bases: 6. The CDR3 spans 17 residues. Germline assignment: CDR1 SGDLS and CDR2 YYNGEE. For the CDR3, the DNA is TGTGCCAGCAGCGTAGATCCTAGCGGGGGGCTATACAATGAGCAGTTCTTC. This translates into CASSVDPSGGLYNEQFF.

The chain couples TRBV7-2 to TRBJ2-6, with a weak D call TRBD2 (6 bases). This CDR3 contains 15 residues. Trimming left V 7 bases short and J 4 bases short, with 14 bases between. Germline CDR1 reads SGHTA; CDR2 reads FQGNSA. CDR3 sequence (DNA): TGTGCCAGCACGATGGGGGGTCCCGGGGCCAACGTCCTGACTTTC. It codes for CASTMGGPGANVLTF.

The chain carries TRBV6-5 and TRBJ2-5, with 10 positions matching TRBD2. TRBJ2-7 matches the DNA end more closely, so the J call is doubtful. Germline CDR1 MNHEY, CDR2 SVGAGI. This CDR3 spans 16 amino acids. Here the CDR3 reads CASSYRGSGLAIEQYF. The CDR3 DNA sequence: TGTGCCAGCAGTTACAGAGGGTCGGGACTAGCGATCGAGCAGTACTTC.

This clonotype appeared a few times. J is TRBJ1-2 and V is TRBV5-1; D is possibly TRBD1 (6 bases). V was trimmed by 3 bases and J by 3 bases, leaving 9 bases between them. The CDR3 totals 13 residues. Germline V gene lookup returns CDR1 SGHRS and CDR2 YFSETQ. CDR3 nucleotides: TGCGCCAGCAGCTGGACAGAAGACTATGGCTACACCTTC. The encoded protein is CASSWTEDYGYTF.

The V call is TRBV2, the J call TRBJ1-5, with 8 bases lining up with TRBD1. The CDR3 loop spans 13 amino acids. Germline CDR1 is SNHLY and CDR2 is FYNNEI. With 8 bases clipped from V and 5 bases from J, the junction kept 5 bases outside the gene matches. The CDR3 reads CASCLDRDQPQHF. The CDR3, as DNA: TGTGCCAGCTGCCTGGACAGGGATCAGCCCCAGCATTTT.

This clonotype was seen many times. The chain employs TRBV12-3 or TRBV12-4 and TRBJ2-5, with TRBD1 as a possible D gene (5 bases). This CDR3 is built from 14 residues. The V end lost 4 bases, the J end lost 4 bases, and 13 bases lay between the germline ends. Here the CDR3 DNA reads TGTGCCAGCAGTTCCCAAGGGGTCGGAGAGACCCAGTACTTC. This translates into CASSSQGVGETQYF.

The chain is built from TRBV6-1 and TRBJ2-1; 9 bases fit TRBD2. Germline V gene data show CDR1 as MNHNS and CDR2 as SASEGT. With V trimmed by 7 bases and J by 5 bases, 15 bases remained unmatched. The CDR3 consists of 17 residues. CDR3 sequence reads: CASTRLADDGINNEQFF. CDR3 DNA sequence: TGTGCCAGCACTCGACTAGCGGACGACGGAATAAACAATGAGCAGTTCTTC.